The 24 T cell receptor beta chains presented below share a single source sample, sequenced in a study of somatic mutations in cytotoxic T cells in rheumatoid arthritis. TCRdb keeps only in-frame clones here, not all; method: immunoSEQ multiplex PCR. This sample has around 16,000 clones, with 78% found just once. Sequenced: CD8+ T cells sorted from blood. These receptors all stem from an adult with rheumatoid arthritis.

The gene calls are TRBV27 and TRBJ1-2, with 8 bases lining up with TRBD1. Germline loops: CDR1 MNHEY, CDR2 SMNVEV (reference sequence). The CDR3 totals 15 residues. The V segment lost 5 bases and the J segment 8 bases; nucleotides outside the gene matches: 13. The CDR3 region is CASSPNGRGRLGYTF. In nucleotides, the CDR3 is TGTGCCAGCAGTCCCAACGGCAGGGGGCGCTTGGGCTACACCTTC.

This clone has just a few counts. The rearrangement joins TRBV10-1 to TRBJ2-6, with D perhaps being TRBD1 or TRBD2 (5 bases each). Trimming removed 0 bases at V and 0 bases at J, with 12 bases between. The length of the CDR3 is 18 residues. Germline-derived CDR1 and CDR2 are WNHNN and SYGVQD (reference sequence). CDR3 residues: CASSESKGTTSGANVLTF. CDR3 bases: TGCGCCAGCAGTGAGTCAAAGGGGACCACCTCTGGGGCCAACGTCCTGACTTTC.

The chain links TRBV14 to TRBJ1-1; no clear D gene. The CDR3 contains 12 residues. Germline CDR1 SGHDN, CDR2 FVKESK. Trimming took 3 bases from V and 4 from J, leaving 6 bases between them. Here the CDR3 reads CASSQVSTEAFF. CDR3 nucleotide sequence: TGTGCCAGCAGCCAGGTCAGCACTGAAGCTTTCTTT.

The DNA of the CDR3 is TGTGCCAGCAGCTTGGGGGCCTACGAGCAGTACTTC. This codes for CASSLGAYEQYF. The chain carries TRBV5-4 and TRBJ2-7, with D hard to call. V was pared by 0 bases and J by 2 bases, with 3 bases between. The CDR3 has 12 amino acids. Germline CDR1 is SGHNT and CDR2 is YYREEE (reference sequence).

The V gene is TRBV6-6, the J gene TRBJ1-5, with D perhaps matching TRBD1 (5 bases). V lost 2 bases to trimming and J lost 4 bases, with 15 bases between them. CDR3 size: 16 residues. The germline V gene has CDR1 MNHNY and CDR2 SVGAGI (reference sequence). CDR3 amino acids: CASSYATGLGNQPQHF. The CDR3 region has the DNA TGTGCCAGCAGTTACGCCACAGGATTGGGGAATCAGCCCCAGCATTTT.

The V gene is TRBV19, the J gene TRBJ1-1; D perhaps matches TRBD1 (5 bases). Per germline, CDR1 LNHDA and CDR2 SQIVND (reference sequence). The length of the CDR3 is 14 residues. The V and J ends lost 3 bases and 0 bases respectively, with 8 bases between them. CDR3 in DNA: TGTGCCAGTAGTATTGGGGGTATGAACACTGAAGCTTTCTTT. Protein product: CASSIGGMNTEAFF.

This chain uses TRBV7-9 with TRBJ2-1, with TRBD2 as a possible D gene (6 bases). Germline assignment: CDR1 SEHNR and CDR2 FQNEAQ (reference sequence). Trimming removed 3 bases at V and 8 bases at J, with 17 bases between. CDR3 size: 15 residues. The CDR3 DNA reads as TGTGCCAGCAGCTTGCTCACCGGGGCTAGCGATGAGCAGTTCTTC. It specifies CASSLLTGASDEQFF. The variable domain in full, with the rest retrieved from reference TRBV7-9 and TRBJ2-1, is DTGVSQNPRHKITKRGQNVTFRCDPISEHNRLYWYRQTLGQGPEFLTYFQNEAQLEKSRLLSDRFSAERPKGSFSTLEIQRTEQGDSAMYLCASSLLTGASDEQFFGPGTRLTVL.

The genes are TRBV7-7 and TRBJ1-3, with D uncertain. V was cut by 5 bases and J by 4 bases, with 9 bases left in between. The CDR3 covers 13 residues. Germline lookup yields CDR1 SSHAT and CDR2 FNYEAQ (reference sequence). As DNA, the CDR3 is TGTGCCAGCAGCCTCTACCCGGGAAACACCATATATTTT. It specifies CASSLYPGNTIYF.

This chain uses TRBV19 with TRBJ1-5, with D uncertain. The CDR3 loop spans 16 amino acids. CDR1 is LNHDA, CDR2 SQIVND, per germline (reference sequence). V was cut by 6 bases and J by 0 bases, with 15 bases left in between. The CDR3 is CASRVAGIYSNQPQHF. For the CDR3, the DNA is TGTGCCAGTAGGGTAGCGGGGATCTATAGCAATCAGCCCCAGCATTTT.

V is TRBV7-2 and J is TRBJ2-1, with D perhaps TRBD1 (5 bases). The CDR3 runs to 13 residues. The germline V gene encodes CDR1 SGHTA and CDR2 FQGNSA. V lost 1 base, J lost 8 bases, and 9 bases lay in between. The CDR3 DNA sequence: TGTGCCAGCAGCTTAGAGGGGTTCGATGAGCAGTTCTTC. Protein product: CASSLEGFDEQFF. The full variable domain, completed using reference TRBV7-2 and TRBJ2-1, is GAGVSQSPSNKVTEKGKDVELRCDPISGHTALYWYRQSLGQGLEFLIYFQGNSAPDKSGLPSDRFSAERTGGSVSTLTIQRTQQEDSAVYLCASSLEGFDEQFFGPGTRLTVL.

The rearrangement links TRBV6-6 to TRBJ2-7; D uncertain. Trimming took 5 bases from V and 3 from J, leaving 14 bases between them. Germline V gene lookup returns CDR1 MNHNY and CDR2 SVGAGI (reference sequence). This CDR3 spans 14 amino acids. The CDR3 nucleotides are TGTGCCAGCAGTCGAACATATTCTCTCTACGAGCAGTACTTC. Amino acids: CASSRTYSLYEQYF.

This clone was seen a handful of times. The V gene is TRBV6-1, the J gene TRBJ1-1; perhaps TRBD1 as D (5 bases). The V and J ends lost 3 bases and 3 bases respectively, with 14 bases between them. Germline CDR1 is MNHNS and CDR2 is SASEGT. The CDR3 has 15 residues. CDR3 loop: CASSETWGSYTEAFF. DNA of the CDR3: TGTGCCAGCAGTGAGACCTGGGGCTCGTACACTGAAGCTTTCTTT.

The rearrangement uses TRBV29-1 and TRBJ2-3; D remains unclear. Trimming took off 3 bases at V and 6 bases at J, with 10 bases between the two ends. The CDR3 runs 12 residues. The germline gives CDR1 SQVTM, CDR2 ANQGSEA. This CDR3 reads CSVDYIGDTQYF. As DNA, the CDR3 is TGCAGCGTTGACTATATTGGGGATACGCAGTATTTT.

CDR3 nucleotides: TGTGCCAGCAGTAGCGGCTACCACTGGAATGAAAAACTGTTTTTT. Protein product: CASSSGYHWNEKLFF. The V call is TRBV6-5, the J call TRBJ1-4; D unresolved. Germline values: CDR1 MNHEY, CDR2 SVGAGI. V lost 5 bases to trimming and J lost 5 bases, with 15 bases between them. The CDR3 covers 15 residues.

J is TRBJ2-1 and V is TRBV2; no clear D. Germline CDR1 reads SNHLY; CDR2 reads FYNNEI. With 7 bases removed from V and 5 bases from J, the gap between germline ends came to 6 bases. The CDR3 covers 11 residues. This chain's CDR3 is CASTQNNEQFF. Here the CDR3 DNA reads TGTGCCAGCACCCAAAACAATGAGCAGTTCTTC.

V gene TRBV25-1 combines with J gene TRBJ1-1; TRBD1 matches 7 bases. V shed 8 bases and J 5 bases; nucleotides not matched to a gene: 17. Germline V gives CDR1 MGHDK, CDR2 SYGVNS. The CDR3 runs to 16 residues. CDR3 coding DNA: TGTGCCAGCGTTCCCAGGGGGGCGAGGATTTATACTGAAGCTTTCTTT. Translating gives CASVPRGARIYTEAFF.

The chain uses TRBV19 and TRBJ2-7; 9 bases fit TRBD1. Germline V gene lookup returns CDR1 LNHDA and CDR2 SQIVND (reference sequence). This CDR3 region has 16 residues. V lost 1 base to trimming and J lost 2 bases; unmatched junction nucleotides: 6. Here the CDR3 DNA reads TGTGCCAGTAGTATAGGTTGGACAGGGGCGACCTACGAGCAGTACTTC. Protein: CASSIGWTGATYEQYF.

This chain connects TRBV9 to TRBJ1-4, with D unclear. There are 16 residues in the CDR3. The V gene lost 0 bases and the J gene lost 0 bases, with 9 bases spanning the gap. Germline CDR1 and CDR2: SGDLS and YYNGEE. The CDR3 protein is CASSVGYGTTNEKLFF. Written as DNA, the CDR3 is TGTGCCAGCAGCGTAGGATACGGTACAACTAATGAAAAACTGTTTTTT.

This chain links TRBV6-6 with TRBJ1-1; 7 bases map to TRBD1. The V segment lost 2 bases and the J segment 3 bases; nucleotides outside the gene matches: 6. From germline, CDR1 is MNHNY and CDR2 SVGAGI (reference sequence). The CDR3 contains 15 residues. CDR3 residues: CASSYRTGVDTEAFF. The CDR3 DNA reads TGTGCCAGCAGTTACCGGACAGGTGTGGACACTGAAGCTTTCTTT.

The chain has TRBV7-9 and TRBJ2-3, with 7 bases that match TRBD1. CDR1 is SEHNR, CDR2 FQNEAQ, per germline (reference sequence). The CDR3 extends over 15 amino acids. The J segment lost 3 bases and the V segment lost 6 bases, leaving 9 bases of the junction unmatched. The CDR3 region has the DNA TGTGCCAGCAGAACTCCGGGACAGATAACAGATACGCAGTATTTT. Residues: CASRTPGQITDTQYF.

V and J are TRBV7-7 and TRBJ1-1, with a weak D call TRBD1 (6 bases). The CDR3 is made up of 18 amino acids. Trimming shortened V by 4 bases and J by 3 bases, and 24 bases separated the two germline ends. Germline V gene sequence: CDR1 SSHAT, CDR2 FNYEAQ (reference sequence). CDR3 loop: CASSSIPPGELGYTEAFF. Written as DNA, the CDR3 is TGTGCCAGCAGCTCCATCCCCCCAGGGGAATTGGGATACACTGAAGCTTTCTTT.

The V gene is TRBV7-8, the J gene TRBJ1-2; D possibly corresponds to TRBD1 (5 bases). Germline CDR1 reads SGHVS; CDR2 reads FQNEAQ. V was pared by 1 base and J by 5 bases, with 26 bases between. This CDR3 spans 19 amino acids. CDR3 residues: CASSLVYHRAGNEGYGYTF. DNA of the CDR3: TGTGCCAGCAGCTTAGTATACCATAGGGCAGGGAATGAAGGATATGGCTACACCTTC.

The gene calls are TRBV11-2 and TRBJ2-7; 8 nucleotides align to TRBD2. V lost 4 bases and J lost 2; bases outside the gene matches: 4. The CDR3 consists of 14 residues. The germline V gene has CDR1 SGHAT and CDR2 FQNNGV. This CDR3 reads CASSSGRGAYEQYF. The CDR3 DNA follows: TGTGCCAGCAGCTCGGGGCGGGGGGCCTACGAGCAGTACTTC.

The chain combines TRBV27 with TRBJ1-1; D not resolved. Germline V gives CDR1 MNHEY, CDR2 SMNVEV (reference sequence). The CDR3 has 13 amino acids. Trimming pared 2 bases from V and 11 bases from J, leaving 15 bases between. The CDR3 loop is CASSLTPQNEAFF. CDR3 DNA sequence: TGTGCCAGCAGTTTAACCCCTCAAAACGAGGCTTTCTTT.